These 30 T cell receptor beta chains originate from one sample sequenced in a study of CD8+ T cells in alopecia areata (dated by TCRdb to 2016 to 2019). Library preparation employed the immunoSEQ multiplex PCR assay. For TCR sequencing, RNA was extracted from every sample and reverse transcribed into cDNA to serve as template. In its TCRdb copy, this immuneACCESS table keeps in-frame sequences only and misses some clones. Where compared with another copy, unresolved V genes explain less than half of these, and the others have no known cause. The sample contains under 350,000 clones, roughly 64% of them found a single time. Approximately 2% of the sample is taken by the ten largest. The time point tag for this specimen amounts to: roughly 24 weeks on oral tofacitinib. The treatment or condition label here, explained by the study, means: oral pan-JAK inhibitor, 5-10 mg twice daily. The sample in question was CD4+ T cells sorted from blood, obtained at week 24, from a patient treated with tofacitinib. The receptors shown here come from a human donor with alopecia areata.

The V call is TRBV30, the J call TRBJ2-1; 10 bases are a match to TRBD2. With 2 bases clipped from V and 1 base from J, the junction kept 5 bases outside the gene matches. There are 16 residues in the CDR3. Germline V gives CDR1 GTSNPN, CDR2 SVGIG (reference sequence). Here the CDR3 reads CAWSTTSGESYNEQFF. Here the CDR3 DNA reads TGTGCCTGGAGTACCACTAGCGGGGAATCCTACAATGAGCAGTTCTTC.

This clone showed up just once. The J gene is TRBJ2-5, the V gene TRBV5-6; D may correspond to TRBD1 or TRBD2 (5 bases each). Germline assignment: CDR1 SGHDT and CDR2 YYEEEE. This CDR3 region has 13 residues. The V end was cut by 1 base, the J end by 4 bases, with 8 bases between. The CDR3 sequence: CASSLRGVETQYF. CDR3 DNA sequence: TGTGCCAGCAGCTTGAGAGGGGTAGAGACCCAGTACTTC.

The chain carries TRBV27 and TRBJ2-3, with a weak D call TRBD1 (5 bases). Germline assignment: CDR1 MNHEY and CDR2 SMNVEV (reference sequence). The CDR3 totals 16 residues. The V end lost 3 bases, the J end lost 2 bases, and 15 bases lay between the germline ends. CDR3 region: CASSLGWGQVTDTQYF. The CDR3, as DNA: TGTGCCAGCAGTTTGGGTTGGGGCCAGGTCACAGATACGCAGTATTTT.

With regard to this clone: Other nucleotide sequences in the sample specify the same CDR3. V gene TRBV28 combines with J gene TRBJ2-7; D not certain. Trimming took 1 base from V and 1 from J, leaving 2 bases between them. The CDR3 has 12 amino acids. The germline CDR1 and CDR2 sequences are MDHEN and SYDVKM. CDR3 in DNA: TGTGCCAGCAGTTTATCGTCCTACGAGCAGTACTTC. Translation gives CASSLSSYEQYF. Variable domain in full (rest from reference TRBV28 and TRBJ2-7): DVKVTQSSRYLVKRTGEKVFLECVQDMDHENMFWYRQDPGLGLRLIYFSYDVKMKEKGDIPEGYSVSREKKERFSLILESASTNQTSMYLCASSLSSYEQYFGPGTRLTVT.

The rearrangement uses TRBV7-2 and TRBJ1-2, with a tentative D call TRBD1 (5 bases). Germline V gene lookup returns CDR1 SGHTA and CDR2 FQGNSA. V lost 1 base and J lost 5, with 11 bases in between. CDR3 length: 14 residues. The CDR3, as DNA: TGTGCCAGCAGCTTAGGACCGGGGCAATATGGCTACACCTTC. As protein: CASSLGPGQYGYTF.

V gene TRBV28 combines with J gene TRBJ2-1, with D perhaps matching TRBD1 (7 bases). The CDR3 spans 14 residues. The germline CDR1 and CDR2 sequences are MDHEN and SYDVKM. The V end was cut by 5 bases, the J end by 3 bases, with 11 bases between. The CDR3 DNA sequence: TGTGCCAGCAGTGCGGGACAGCGCTACAATGAGCAGTTCTTC. This codes for CASSAGQRYNEQFF.

The V and J genes are TRBV5-1 and TRBJ1-1; D might be TRBD1 (5 bases). V lost 4 bases and J lost 5, with 12 bases in between. The germline V gene encodes CDR1 SGHRS and CDR2 YFSETQ. The length of the CDR3 is 13 residues. CDR3 sequence (DNA): TGCGCCAGCAGCGATGTCGGGGCTACTGAAGCTTTCTTT. This gives the protein CASSDVGATEAFF.

The rearrangement joins TRBV9 to TRBJ1-2, with D possibly being TRBD1 (5 bases). In germline, CDR1 is SGDLS, CDR2 YYNGEE. The CDR3 is 15 amino acids. The V and J ends lost 0 bases and 0 bases respectively, with 9 bases between them. The CDR3 DNA reads TGTGCCAGCAGCGTAGCTCCAGGGACTAACTATGGCTACACCTTC. Amino acid sequence: CASSVAPGTNYGYTF.

This clone was recorded a few times. The V gene is TRBV7-9, the J gene TRBJ2-2; D might be TRBD1 (6 bases). V was clipped by 6 bases and J by 3 bases, with 17 bases between them. The CDR3 contains 16 residues. The germline V gene encodes CDR1 SEHNR and CDR2 FQNEAQ (reference sequence). The CDR3 nucleotides read TGTGCCAGCAGTCGAACTCCGGGACACGACACCGGGGAGCTGTTTTTT. It is translated as CASSRTPGHDTGELFF.

This clone was counted a single time. This rearrangement joins TRBV25-1 to TRBJ2-3, with 16 nucleotides matching TRBD2. CDR3 length equals 18 residues. V lost 3 bases and J lost 2; bases outside the gene matches: 5. CDR1 is MGHDK, CDR2 SYGVNS, per germline. The CDR3 region has the DNA TGTGCCAGCAGTGAGGGACTAGCGGGGGGGTCTAACACAGATACGCAGTATTTT. This sequence encodes CASSEGLAGGSNTDTQYF.

The V and J genes are TRBV29-1 and TRBJ1-1; perhaps TRBD1 as D (5 bases). The ends were cut back, 6 bases at V and 4 bases at J, with 18 bases in the middle. The CDR3 consists of 14 residues. Germline values: CDR1 SQVTM, CDR2 ANQGSEA. CDR3 sequence reads: CSVTTMEGRTEAFF. The CDR3 DNA reads TGCAGCGTCACCACGATGGAGGGACGCACTGAAGCTTTCTTT.

This rearrangement joins TRBV7-2 to TRBJ2-4; 8 positions match TRBD2. The CDR3 contains 16 residues. J was trimmed by 0 bases and V by 5 bases; bases with no gene match: 6. Germline values: CDR1 SGHTA, CDR2 FQGNSA. The CDR3 region has the DNA TGTGCCAGCAGCCCTCCACGGGGGGGAGCCAAAAACATTCAGTACTTC. Translation: CASSPPRGGAKNIQYF.

This sequence joins TRBV13 and TRBJ2-6; D remains ambiguous. Trimming took off 5 bases at V and 4 bases at J, with 9 bases between the two ends. The CDR3 totals 14 residues. Germline CDR1 PRHDT, CDR2 FYEKMQ (reference sequence). CDR3 nucleotides: TGTGCCAGCAGCCTGCCCGGGGGGGCCAACGTCCTGACTTTC. It codes for CASSLPGGANVLTF.

CDR3 coding DNA: TGTGCCAGCAGTTTCGGAAGGGGCACCGGGGAGCTGTTTTTT. Residues: CASSFGRGTGELFF. This chain links TRBV27 with TRBJ2-2; D possibly corresponds to TRBD1 (5 bases). Germline values: CDR1 MNHEY, CDR2 SMNVEV (reference sequence). This CDR3 contains 14 residues. V was cut by 3 bases and J by 4 bases, with 9 bases left in between.

This clone was seen just once. The chain couples TRBV7-2 to TRBJ2-7; a weak D match, TRBD2 (6 bases). V lost 7 bases and J lost 1, with 17 bases in between. Germline values: CDR1 SGHTA, CDR2 FQGNSA. The CDR3 is made up of 15 amino acids. CDR3 region: CASTPGGSGSYEQYF. The CDR3 DNA sequence: TGTGCCAGCACCCCTGGGGGTAGCGGATCCTACGAGCAGTACTTC.

The chain links TRBV5-6 to TRBJ1-1, with D possibly TRBD1 on 6 matching bases. The CDR3 runs to 11 residues. Trimming removed 4 bases at V and 12 bases at J, with 13 bases between. The germline V gene has CDR1 SGHDT and CDR2 YYEEEE. This chain's CDR3 is CASSRRGATFF. The CDR3 nucleotides are TGTGCCAGCAGCCGCCGGGGGGCCACTTTCTTT. The entire variable domain, with the rest obtained from reference TRBV5-6 and TRBJ1-1, is as follows: DAGVTQSPTHLIKTRGQQVTLRCSPKSGHDTVSWYQQALGQGPQFIFQYYEEEERQRGNFPDRFSGHQFPNYSSELNVNALLLGDSALYLCASSRRGATFFGQGTRLTVV.

The chain couples TRBV6-1 to TRBJ2-2; D might be TRBD1 (6 bases). The CDR3 has 19 residues. Germline-derived CDR1 and CDR2 are MNHNS and SASEGT. The V end was cut by 4 bases, the J end by 1 base, with 22 bases between. This chain's CDR3 is CASSARTSGHSRNTGELFF. The CDR3 region has the DNA TGTGCCAGCAGTGCACGCACTTCGGGACATTCCCGGAACACCGGGGAGCTGTTTTTT.

V gene TRBV21-1 combines with J gene TRBJ2-2; the D call in the table, TRBD1, was not verified against the DNA. TRBV21-1 is a pseudogene. This CDR3 contains 14 residues. CDR3: CASRSDRAGGELFF. The CDR3 nucleotides read TGTGCCAGCAGAAGCGACAGGGCGGGCGGGGAGCTGTTTTTT.

This clone was recorded a few times. V is TRBV23-1 and J is TRBJ1-2; maybe TRBD1 (5 bases). TRBV23-1 is reported as an ORF; its role is uncertain. The V gene lost 0 bases and the J gene lost 8 bases, with 13 bases spanning the gap. CDR3 length equals 14 residues. The CDR3, as DNA: TGCGCCAGCAGTCAATCGAACAGGTTGGGCGGCTACACCTTC. Encoded protein: CASSQSNRLGGYTF.

The CDR3 loop is CASSLGVELGQETQYF. DNA of the CDR3: TGTGCCAGCAGCTTAGGAGTAGAATTGGGCCAAGAGACCCAGTACTTC. This chain links TRBV7-2 with TRBJ2-5; no reliable D call. Looked up from germline, CDR1 is SGHTA and CDR2 is FQGNSA. Trimming stripped 1 base from V and 1 base from J, with 13 bases between. The CDR3 covers 16 residues.

The chain recombines TRBV29-1 with TRBJ1-1; maybe TRBD1 (5 bases). V shed 4 bases and J shed 5 bases, with 5 bases lying between them. The CDR3 totals 10 residues. Per the germline V gene, CDR1 is SQVTM and CDR2 is ANQGSEA. The CDR3 DNA follows: TGCAGCGTTGGGGGGACTGAAGCTTTCTTT. Translating it yields CSVGGTEAFF.

The V call is TRBV18, the J call TRBJ2-5, with D unclear. In germline, CDR1 is KGHSH, CDR2 LQKENI. The CDR3 is 13 amino acids. V was pared by 3 bases and J by 0 bases, with 5 bases between. The CDR3 loop is CASSPNNQETQYF. The CDR3, as DNA: TGTGCCAGCTCACCGAACAACCAAGAGACCCAGTACTTC.

The V gene is TRBV5-1, the J gene TRBJ2-7; 9 bases are shared with TRBD1. Germline trimming cut 3 bases from V and 5 bases from J; bases unmatched to any gene: 15. Germline assignment: CDR1 SGHRS and CDR2 YFSETQ. CDR3 length: 17 amino acids. The CDR3 loop reads CASSSTPNRGRKDEQYF. The DNA for the CDR3 is TGCGCCAGCAGCTCAACACCAAACAGGGGGCGCAAGGACGAGCAGTACTTC.

The V and J genes are TRBV30 and TRBJ1-3; D perhaps matches TRBD1 (5 bases). The CDR3 is 15 amino acids. The germline V gene encodes CDR1 GTSNPN and CDR2 SVGIG (reference sequence). The V and J ends lost 5 bases and 0 bases respectively, with 14 bases between them. CDR3 nucleotide sequence: TGTGCCTGGGGCTGGGGCGACCACTCTGGAAACACCATATATTTT. Translated, it gives CAWGWGDHSGNTIYF.

This clone was picked up a small number of times. The chain employs TRBV4-2 and TRBJ2-3, with 8 bases fitting TRBD2. CDR1 is LGHNA, CDR2 YNFKEQ, per germline. V shed 1 base, J shed 3 bases, and the junction held 3 bases outside the gene matches. The CDR3 is 15 amino acids. CDR3 amino acids: CASSQGGGSTDTQYF. The CDR3 nucleotides are TGTGCCAGCAGCCAAGGCGGGGGGAGTACAGATACGCAGTATTTT.

The chain employs TRBV30 and TRBJ1-5; a weak D match, TRBD1 (5 bases). The CDR3 has 13 amino acids. V lost 3 bases and J 7 bases, leaving 13 bases between the germline ends. Germline CDR1 GTSNPN, CDR2 SVGIG (reference sequence). The CDR3 reads CAWRRGAGQPQHF. As DNA, the CDR3 is TGTGCCTGGAGGCGTGGGGCAGGGCAGCCCCAGCATTTT.

The chain combines TRBV29-1 with TRBJ2-1, with D tentatively TRBD2 (7 bases). CDR1 and CDR2 (germline): SQVTM, ANQGSEA. The CDR3 totals 15 residues. The ends were cut back, 4 bases at V and 0 bases at J, with 13 bases in the middle. The CDR3 region has the DNA TGCAGCGTTGGAGGCGGGGGCACCTCCTACAATGAGCAGTTCTTC. Residues: CSVGGGGTSYNEQFF.

A few counts support this clone. The gene calls are TRBV6-6 and TRBJ1-2; D gene uncertain. The V gene lost 0 bases and the J gene lost 4 bases, with 9 bases spanning the gap. Germline CDR1 MNHNY, CDR2 SVGAGI (reference sequence). This CDR3 spans 14 amino acids. In DNA, the CDR3 is TGTGCCAGCAGTTACTCGAAACCAGTCTATGGCTACACCTTC. Protein sequence: CASSYSKPVYGYTF.

The V gene is TRBV5-1, the J gene TRBJ2-5; 9 bases align to TRBD1. There are 14 residues in the CDR3. V was pared by 4 bases and J by 5 bases, with 6 bases of the junction left unmatched. Per germline, CDR1 SGHRS and CDR2 YFSETQ. In nucleotides, the CDR3 is TGCGCCAGCAGCCGACAGGGGGGCCGGGAGACCCAGTACTTC. This gives the protein CASSRQGGRETQYF.

The chain uses TRBV19 and TRBJ2-2; unclear D gene. This CDR3 comprises 11 residues. The germline gives CDR1 LNHDA, CDR2 SQIVND (reference sequence). The ends were cut back, 6 bases at V and 7 bases at J, with 6 bases in the middle. The chain's CDR3 is CASRVGGELFF. The CDR3 DNA is TGTGCCAGTAGAGTCGGCGGGGAGCTGTTTTTT.